The source of this T cell receptor beta chain is a study of T cells in Graves' hyperthyroidism and ophthalmopathy. Graves' hyperthyroidism is called stable when ophthalmopathy does not progress within 18 months. These patients, aged 18 to 65, had recently diagnosed hyperthyroidism lasting under 2 months. The source of the PBMCs was less than 12 ml of fresh peripheral blood. This clonotype was counted many times. The antigen remains unidentified. Amplified regions were TCR beta CDR3 sequences from RNA transcripts. With the HTBI primer set, the TCR CDR3 went through a first round of RT-PCR. One entry per CDR3 protein, called by TCRdb with MiXCR from the multiplex PCR reads. This sample has 480,000 or so distinct CDR3 sequences; around an eighth occur once, and the top ten carry around a sixth. Study conclusions and caveats: Blood also contained most expanded thyroid clonotypes above 0.001.

The CDR3 consists of 14 residues. The germline gives CDR1 MNHEY, CDR2 SVGEGT. With 5 bases clipped from V and 8 bases from J, the junction kept 5 bases outside the gene matches. The source of this sequence is a woman under 30 with Graves' hyperthyroidism. Material: blood. The chain carries TRBV6-2 or TRBV6-3 and TRBJ2-1; 11 nucleotides line up with TRBD1. Here the CDR3 reads CASSLGQGADEQFF. CDR3 DNA: TGTGCCAGCAGTCTCGGACAGGGGGCGGATGAGCAGTTCTTC.